This T cell receptor (beta chain) was identified in a study of identifying expanded T cells in peripheral blood. No infections or other immune events were documented during collection. This CDR3 has 16 amino acids. V dropped 0 bases and J dropped 2 bases, with 15 bases sitting between them. The germline V gene has CDR1 SGDLS and CDR2 YYNGEE. Using immunoSEQ multiplex PCR, the repertoire was profiled, and TCRdb retains in-frame clones only, with some absent. This sample has about 80,000 clones, with around 90% found just once. Only a few counts were recorded for this clone. The sequenced material came from blood. The receptor was derived from a person aged 18-70 years in good health. V gene TRBV9 combines with J gene TRBJ2-7; D is unclear. The CDR3 region is CASSVGGDLGTYEQYF. CDR3 bases: TGTGCCAGCAGCGTAGGAGGAGACTTGGGTACCTACGAGCAGTACTTC.